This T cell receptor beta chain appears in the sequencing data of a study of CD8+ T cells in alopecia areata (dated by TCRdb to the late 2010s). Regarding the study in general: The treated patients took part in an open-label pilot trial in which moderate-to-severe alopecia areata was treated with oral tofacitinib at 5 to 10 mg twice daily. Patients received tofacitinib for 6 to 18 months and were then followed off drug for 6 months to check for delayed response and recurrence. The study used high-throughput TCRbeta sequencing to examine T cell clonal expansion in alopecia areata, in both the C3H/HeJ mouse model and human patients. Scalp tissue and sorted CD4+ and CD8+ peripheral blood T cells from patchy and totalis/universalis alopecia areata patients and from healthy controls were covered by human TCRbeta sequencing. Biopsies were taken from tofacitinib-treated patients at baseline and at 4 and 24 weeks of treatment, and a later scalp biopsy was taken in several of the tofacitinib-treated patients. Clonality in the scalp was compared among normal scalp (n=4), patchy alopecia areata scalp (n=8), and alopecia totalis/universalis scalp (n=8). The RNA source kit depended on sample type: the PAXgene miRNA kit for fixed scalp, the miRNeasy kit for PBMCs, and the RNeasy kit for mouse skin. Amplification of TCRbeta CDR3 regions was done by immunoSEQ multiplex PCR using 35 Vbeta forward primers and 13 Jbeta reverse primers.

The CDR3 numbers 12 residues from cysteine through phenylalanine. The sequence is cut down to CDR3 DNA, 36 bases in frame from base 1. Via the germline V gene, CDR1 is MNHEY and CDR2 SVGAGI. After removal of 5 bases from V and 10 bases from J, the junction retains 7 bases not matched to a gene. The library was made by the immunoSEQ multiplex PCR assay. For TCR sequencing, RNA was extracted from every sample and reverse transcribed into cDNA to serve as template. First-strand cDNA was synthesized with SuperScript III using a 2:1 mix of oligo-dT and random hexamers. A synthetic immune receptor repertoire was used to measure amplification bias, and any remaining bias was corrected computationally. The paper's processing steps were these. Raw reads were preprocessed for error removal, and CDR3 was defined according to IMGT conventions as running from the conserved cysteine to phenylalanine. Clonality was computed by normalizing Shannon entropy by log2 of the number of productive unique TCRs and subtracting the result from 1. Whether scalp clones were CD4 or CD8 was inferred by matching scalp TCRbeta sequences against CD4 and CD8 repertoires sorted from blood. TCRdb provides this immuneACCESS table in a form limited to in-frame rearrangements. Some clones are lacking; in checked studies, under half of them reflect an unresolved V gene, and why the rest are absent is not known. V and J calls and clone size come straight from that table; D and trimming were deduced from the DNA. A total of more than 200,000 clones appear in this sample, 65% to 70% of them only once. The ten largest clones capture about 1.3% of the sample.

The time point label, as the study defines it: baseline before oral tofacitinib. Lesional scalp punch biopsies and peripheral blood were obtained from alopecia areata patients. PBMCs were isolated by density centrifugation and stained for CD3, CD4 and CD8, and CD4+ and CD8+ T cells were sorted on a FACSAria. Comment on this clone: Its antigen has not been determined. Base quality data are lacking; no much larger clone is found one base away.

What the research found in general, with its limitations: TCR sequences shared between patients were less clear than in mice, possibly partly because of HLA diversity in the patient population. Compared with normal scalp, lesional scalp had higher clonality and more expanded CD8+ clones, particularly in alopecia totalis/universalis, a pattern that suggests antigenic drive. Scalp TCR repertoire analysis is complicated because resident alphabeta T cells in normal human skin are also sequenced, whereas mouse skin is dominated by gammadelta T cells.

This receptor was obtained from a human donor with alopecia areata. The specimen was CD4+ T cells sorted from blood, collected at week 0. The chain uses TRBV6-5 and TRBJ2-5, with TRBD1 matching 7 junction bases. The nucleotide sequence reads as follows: TGTGCCAGCAGTCCCGGACAGGTTGGCCAGTACTTC. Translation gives CASSPGQVGQYF.